This is a list of T cell receptor beta chains from one sample in a study of a mutant IDH1 vaccine in newly diagnosed glioma. The data were produced by immunoSEQ multiplex PCR, yet TCRdb's version contains in-frame clones alone and is incomplete. The table records 30,000 to 40,000 clones, roughly 79% of them present only once. For these receptors, no antigen is known. The sample here was PBMCs, taken from a glioma patient whose treatment included an IDH1 peptide vaccine. Receptors originate from a man between 35 and 55 years old with glioma. CDR3s include the opening cysteine and the closing phenylalanine or tryptophan. A D gene is named only where the DNA matches it firmly. Size values are once, few and many counts, or a class for expanded clones, and some rows have none.

j_gene: TRBJ2-1
len: 14
v_gene: TRBV19
d_gene: TRBD2
abundance: .
CDR3aa: CASSIGAGVYEQFF
CDR3nt: TGTGCCAGTAGTATCGGAGCGGGGGTCTATGAGCAGTTCTTC

j_gene: TRBJ2-7
len: 15
v_gene: TRBV7-2
d_gene: .
abundance: .
CDR3aa: CASSQRQARGWRQYF
CDR3nt: TGTGCCAGCAGTCAACGGCAGGCCCGCGGGTGGAGGCAGTACTTC

j_gene: TRBJ1-5
len: 14
v_gene: TRBV12-5
d_gene: TRBD1
abundance: few
CDR3aa: CASGLGVGQQPQHF
CDR3nt: TGTGCTAGTGGTTTGGGGGTGGGACAGCAGCCCCAGCATTTT

j_gene: TRBJ2-3
len: 14
v_gene: TRBV19
d_gene: .
abundance: .
CDR3aa: CASRQEYSTDTQYF
CDR3nt: TGTGCCAGTAGACAGGAATATTCCACAGATACGCAGTATTTT

j_gene: TRBJ2-7
len: 14
v_gene: TRBV27
d_gene: TRBD2
abundance: .
CDR3aa: CASSLGESGVEQYF
CDR3nt: TGTGCCAGCAGTTTAGGTGAAAGCGGGGTAGAGCAGTACTTC

j_gene: TRBJ1-4
len: 13
v_gene: TRBV5-1
d_gene: .
abundance: once
CDR3aa: CASSRATNEKLFF
CDR3nt: TGCGCCAGCAGCAGGGCAACTAATGAAAAACTGTTTTTT

j_gene: TRBJ1-5
len: 16
v_gene: TRBV30
d_gene: .
abundance: .
CDR3aa: CAWTLQGPRGNQPQHF
CDR3nt: TGTGCCTGGACGTTACAGGGTCCAAGGGGCAATCAGCCCCAGCATTTT

j_gene: TRBJ2-6
len: 17
v_gene: TRBV10-1
d_gene: .
abundance: .
CDR3aa: CASSEGDRTSGANVLTF
CDR3nt: TGCGCCAGCAGTGAGGGGGATAGAACCTCTGGGGCCAACGTCCTGACTTTC

j_gene: TRBJ2-3
len: 15
v_gene: TRBV19
d_gene: .
abundance: .
CDR3aa: CASSISGASTDTQYF
CDR3nt: TGTGCCAGTAGTATTTCGGGGGCCAGCACAGATACGCAGTATTTT

j_gene: TRBJ1-5
len: 11
v_gene: TRBV27
d_gene: .
abundance: few
CDR3aa: CASGEVRPQHF
CDR3nt: TGTGCCAGCGGCGAGGTGCGGCCCCAGCATTTT

j_gene: TRBJ1-5
len: 16
v_gene: TRBV18
d_gene: .
abundance: once
CDR3aa: CASSTLSRNSNQPQHF
CDR3nt: TGTGCCAGCTCCACATTAAGTAGGAATAGCAATCAGCCCCAGCATTTT

j_gene: TRBJ2-3
len: 14
v_gene: TRBV19
d_gene: .
abundance: .
CDR3aa: CASSLLAPPDTQYF
CDR3nt: TGTGCCAGTAGCCTACTAGCTCCCCCAGATACGCAGTATTTT

j_gene: TRBJ2-1
len: 18
v_gene: TRBV18
d_gene: TRBD2
abundance: few
CDR3aa: CASSPVTSGGSSYNEQFF
CDR3nt: TGTGCCAGCTCACCGGTGACTAGCGGGGGGTCATCCTACAATGAGCAGTTCTTC

j_gene: TRBJ2-7
len: 14
v_gene: TRBV5-3
d_gene: .
abundance: .
CDR3aa: CARSCTGDRNEQYF
CDR3nt: TGTGCCAGAAGCTGCACGGGAGACAGGAACGAGCAGTACTTC

j_gene: TRBJ2-2
len: 15
v_gene: TRBV6-5
d_gene: TRBD1
abundance: few
CDR3aa: CASRGQGAPAGELFF
CDR3nt: TGTGCCAGCAGGGGACAGGGGGCTCCGGCCGGGGAGCTGTTTTTT

j_gene: TRBJ1-2
len: 15
v_gene: TRBV7-3
d_gene: .
abundance: .
CDR3aa: CASSLSPGYGYGYTF
CDR3nt: TGTGCCAGCAGCTTGTCTCCGGGGTACGGCTATGGCTACACCTTC

j_gene: TRBJ2-1
len: 15
v_gene: TRBV7-9
d_gene: TRBD2
abundance: .
CDR3aa: CASSLTSGRVGEQFF
CDR3nt: TGTGCCAGCAGCTTGACTAGCGGGAGAGTTGGTGAGCAGTTCTTC

j_gene: TRBJ2-3
len: 15
v_gene: TRBV6-4
d_gene: TRBD2
abundance: .
CDR3aa: CASSETSGGSDTQYF
CDR3nt: TGTGCCAGCAGCGAGACTAGCGGGGGTTCAGATACGCAGTATTTT

j_gene: TRBJ1-6
len: 14
v_gene: TRBV9
d_gene: .
abundance: few
CDR3aa: CASSVAAGHSPLHF
CDR3nt: TGTGCCAGCAGCGTAGCGGCAGGCCATTCACCCCTCCACTTT

j_gene: TRBJ2-1
len: 18
v_gene: TRBV5-5
d_gene: TRBD2
abundance: once
CDR3aa: CASSLERTSGRAGNEQFF
CDR3nt: TGTGCCAGCAGCTTGGAAAGGACTAGCGGGAGGGCAGGTAATGAGCAGTTCTTC

j_gene: TRBJ2-2
len: 17
v_gene: TRBV25-1
d_gene: .
abundance: .
CDR3aa: CASPNCGQDANTGELFF
CDR3nt: TGTGCCAGCCCGAACTGCGGACAAGACGCGAACACCGGGGAGCTGTTTTTT

j_gene: TRBJ1-2
len: 14
v_gene: TRBV11-2
d_gene: .
abundance: .
CDR3aa: CASSLGGAFYGYTF
CDR3nt: TGTGCCAGCAGCTTAGGAGGGGCCTTCTATGGCTACACCTTC

j_gene: TRBJ1-1
len: 11
v_gene: TRBV20-1
d_gene: .
abundance: .
CDR3aa: CSALDVTEAFF
CDR3nt: TGCAGTGCTTTAGACGTCACTGAAGCTTTCTTT

j_gene: TRBJ2-5
len: 14
v_gene: TRBV6-5
d_gene: .
abundance: .
CDR3aa: CASSYSGFQETQYF
CDR3nt: TGTGCCAGCAGTTACTCGGGATTCCAAGAGACCCAGTACTTC

j_gene: TRBJ2-7
len: 16
v_gene: TRBV2
d_gene: TRBD2
abundance: .
CDR3aa: CASTGTVAGGPVEQYF
CDR3nt: TGTGCCAGCACCGGAACGGTAGCGGGAGGGCCCGTAGAGCAGTACTTC

j_gene: TRBJ2-4
len: 13
v_gene: TRBV7-8
d_gene: .
abundance: .
CDR3aa: CASSLAGANIQYF
CDR3nt: TGTGCCAGCAGCTTAGCCGGAGCAAACATTCAGTACTTC

j_gene: TRBJ2-3
len: 13
v_gene: TRBV5-1
d_gene: .
abundance: .
CDR3aa: CASSADPASSQYF
CDR3nt: TGCGCCAGCAGCGCGGACCCCGCCAGTTCGCAGTATTTT

j_gene: TRBJ1-6
len: 17
v_gene: TRBV27
d_gene: .
abundance: .
CDR3aa: CASSLLAGSSYNSPLHF
CDR3nt: TGTGCCAGCAGTTTACTAGCGGGGAGCTCCTATAATTCACCCCTCCACTTT

j_gene: TRBJ2-1
len: 14
v_gene: TRBV4-3
d_gene: TRBD2
abundance: .
CDR3aa: CASSLRLAGDEQFF
CDR3nt: TGCGCCAGCAGCCTCCGACTAGCCGGTGATGAGCAGTTCTTC

j_gene: TRBJ2-3
len: 16
v_gene: TRBV7-2
d_gene: .
abundance: .
CDR3aa: CASSPVFFSGTDTQYF
CDR3nt: TGTGCCAGCAGCCCCGTTTTTTTCTCGGGCACAGATACGCAGTATTTT

j_gene: TRBJ2-1
len: 13
v_gene: TRBV19
d_gene: TRBD2
abundance: .
CDR3aa: CASTGRALAEQFF
CDR3nt: TGTGCCAGTACCGGGAGGGCCCTGGCTGAGCAGTTCTTC